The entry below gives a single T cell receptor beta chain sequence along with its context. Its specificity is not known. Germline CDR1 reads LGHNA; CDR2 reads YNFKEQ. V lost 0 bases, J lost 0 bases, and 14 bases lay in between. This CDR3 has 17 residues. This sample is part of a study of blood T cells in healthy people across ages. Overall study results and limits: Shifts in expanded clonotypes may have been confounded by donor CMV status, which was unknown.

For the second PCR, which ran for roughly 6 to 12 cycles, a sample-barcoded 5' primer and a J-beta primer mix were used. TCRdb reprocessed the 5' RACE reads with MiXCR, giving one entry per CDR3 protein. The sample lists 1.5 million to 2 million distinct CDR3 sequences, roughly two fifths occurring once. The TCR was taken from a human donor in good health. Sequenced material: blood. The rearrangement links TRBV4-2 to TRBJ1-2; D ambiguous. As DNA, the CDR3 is TGTGCCAGCAGCCAAGAAGGCAGTTCCATAGCTAACTATGGCTACACCTTC. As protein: CASSQEGSSIANYGYTF.